This T cell receptor (beta chain) was captured by sequencing in a study of blood T cell repertoires in COVID-19. In the study overall: Samples taken during acute and convalescent COVID-19 were collected in the United States, Italy and Spain. T cells, B-cell-depleted T cells, or PBMCs supplied cDNA or gDNA.

V gave up 6 bases and J gave up 1 base; unmatched junction bases: 1. The CDR3 extends over 13 amino acids. Germline V lookup: CDR1 MDHEN, CDR2 SYDVKM. The authors' processing: For nucleated cells, counts were estimated from reference gene primer amplification. Method: immunoSEQ multiplex PCR; TCRdb's copy keeps in-frame clones and lacks some. The V and J calls and the clone size are those of that table, but D and trimming were determined from the DNA. The top ten hold about 4% of the sample, which has more than 200,000 clones, around 85% seen once. Sequences were obtained from peripheral blood. V and J are TRBV28 and TRBJ2-7, with 9 bases lining up with TRBD2. This clonotype originated in a woman in her thirties or forties with active or convalescent COVID-19. CDR3 sequence (DNA): TGTGCCAGCAGACTAGCGGGTTCCTACGAGCAGTACTTC. Encoded protein: CASRLAGSYEQYF.